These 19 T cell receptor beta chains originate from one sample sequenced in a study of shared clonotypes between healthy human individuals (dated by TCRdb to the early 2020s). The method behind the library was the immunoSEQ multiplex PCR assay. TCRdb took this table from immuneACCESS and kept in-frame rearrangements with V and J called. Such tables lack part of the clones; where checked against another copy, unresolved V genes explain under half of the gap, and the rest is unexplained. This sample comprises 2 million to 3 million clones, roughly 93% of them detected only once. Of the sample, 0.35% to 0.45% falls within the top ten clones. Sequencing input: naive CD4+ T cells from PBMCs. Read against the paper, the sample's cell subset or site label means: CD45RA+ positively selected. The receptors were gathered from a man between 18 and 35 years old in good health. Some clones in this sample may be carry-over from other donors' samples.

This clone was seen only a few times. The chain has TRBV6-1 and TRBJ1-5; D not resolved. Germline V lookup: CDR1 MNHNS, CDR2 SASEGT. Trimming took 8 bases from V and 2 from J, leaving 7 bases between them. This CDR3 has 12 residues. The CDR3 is CASSGRNQPQHF. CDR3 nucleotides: TGTGCCAGCTCCGGGCGCAATCAGCCCCAGCATTTT.

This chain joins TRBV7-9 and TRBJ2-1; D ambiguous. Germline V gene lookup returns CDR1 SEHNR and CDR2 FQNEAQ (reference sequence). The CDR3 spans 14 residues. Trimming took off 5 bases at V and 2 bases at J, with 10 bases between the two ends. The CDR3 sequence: CASSPYTTYNEQFF. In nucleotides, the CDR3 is TGTGCCAGCAGCCCTTACACCACCTACAATGAGCAGTTCTTC.

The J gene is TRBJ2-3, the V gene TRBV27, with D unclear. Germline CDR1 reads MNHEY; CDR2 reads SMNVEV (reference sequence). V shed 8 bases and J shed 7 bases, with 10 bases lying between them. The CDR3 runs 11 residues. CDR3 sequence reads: CASVLGYTQYF. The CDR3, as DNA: TGTGCCAGCGTGCTGGGGTATACGCAGTATTTT.

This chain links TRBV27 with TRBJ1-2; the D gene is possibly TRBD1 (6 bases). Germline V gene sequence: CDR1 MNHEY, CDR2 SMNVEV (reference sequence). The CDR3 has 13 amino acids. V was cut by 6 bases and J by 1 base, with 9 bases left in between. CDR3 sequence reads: CASSSQGNYGYTF. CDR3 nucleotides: TGTGCCAGCAGCTCACAGGGTAACTATGGCTACACCTTC.

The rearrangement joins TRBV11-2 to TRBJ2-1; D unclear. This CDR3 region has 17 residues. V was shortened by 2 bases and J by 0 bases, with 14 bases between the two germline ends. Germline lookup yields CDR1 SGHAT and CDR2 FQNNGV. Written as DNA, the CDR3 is TGTGCCAGCAGCTTAATGATCAGCACATTCTCCTACAATGAGCAGTTCTTC. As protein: CASSLMISTFSYNEQFF.

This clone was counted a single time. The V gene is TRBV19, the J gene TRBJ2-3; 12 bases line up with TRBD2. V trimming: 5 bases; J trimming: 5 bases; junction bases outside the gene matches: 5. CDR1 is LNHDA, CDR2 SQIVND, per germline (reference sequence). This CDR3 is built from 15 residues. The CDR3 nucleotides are TGTGCCAGTAGTTCCCGACTAGCGGGGGAAGATACGCAGTATTTT. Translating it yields CASSSRLAGEDTQYF.

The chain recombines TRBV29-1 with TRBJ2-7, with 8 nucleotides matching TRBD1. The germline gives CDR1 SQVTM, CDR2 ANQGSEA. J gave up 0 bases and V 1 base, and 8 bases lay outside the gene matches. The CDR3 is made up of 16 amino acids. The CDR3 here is CSVEVGGTGFSYEQYF. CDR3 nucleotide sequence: TGCAGCGTTGAAGTGGGTGGGACAGGCTTCTCCTACGAGCAGTACTTC.

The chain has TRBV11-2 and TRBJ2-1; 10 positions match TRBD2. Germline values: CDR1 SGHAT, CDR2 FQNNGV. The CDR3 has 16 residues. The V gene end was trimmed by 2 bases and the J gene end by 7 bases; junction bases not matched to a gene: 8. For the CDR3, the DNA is TGTGCCAGCAGCTTAATCGGGGCTAGCGGGAGAAATGAGCAGTTCTTC. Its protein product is CASSLIGASGRNEQFF.

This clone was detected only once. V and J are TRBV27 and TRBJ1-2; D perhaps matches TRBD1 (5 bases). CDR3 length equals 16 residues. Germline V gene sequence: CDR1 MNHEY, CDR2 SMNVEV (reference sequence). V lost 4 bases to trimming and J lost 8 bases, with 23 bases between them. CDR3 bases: TGTGCCAGCAGTTATGGACACGCCTCAAATACGGGGGGCTACACCTTC. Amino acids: CASSYGHASNTGGYTF.

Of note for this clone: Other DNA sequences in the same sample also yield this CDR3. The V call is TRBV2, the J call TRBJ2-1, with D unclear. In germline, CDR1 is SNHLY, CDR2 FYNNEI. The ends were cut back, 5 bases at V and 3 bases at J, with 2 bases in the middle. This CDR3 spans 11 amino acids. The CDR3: CASSLYNEQFF. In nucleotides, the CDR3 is TGTGCCAGCAGTCTCTACAATGAGCAGTTCTTC.

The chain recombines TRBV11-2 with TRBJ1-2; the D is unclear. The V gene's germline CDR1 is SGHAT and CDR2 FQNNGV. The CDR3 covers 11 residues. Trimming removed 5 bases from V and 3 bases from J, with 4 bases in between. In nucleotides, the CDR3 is TGTGCCAGCAGCCCAGACTATGGCTACACCTTC. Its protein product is CASSPDYGYTF.

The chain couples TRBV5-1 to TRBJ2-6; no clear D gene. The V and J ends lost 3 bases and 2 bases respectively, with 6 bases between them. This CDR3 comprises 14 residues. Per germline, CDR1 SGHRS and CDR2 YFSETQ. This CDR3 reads CASSSNTGANVLTF. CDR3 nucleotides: TGCGCCAGCAGCTCTAATACTGGGGCCAACGTCCTGACTTTC.

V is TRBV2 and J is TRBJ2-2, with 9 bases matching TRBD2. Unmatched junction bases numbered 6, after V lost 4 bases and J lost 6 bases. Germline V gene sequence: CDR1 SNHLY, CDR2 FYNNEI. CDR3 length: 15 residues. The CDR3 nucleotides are TGTGCCAGCAGTGTATTAGCGGGAGTAGCCGGGGAGCTGTTTTTT. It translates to CASSVLAGVAGELFF.

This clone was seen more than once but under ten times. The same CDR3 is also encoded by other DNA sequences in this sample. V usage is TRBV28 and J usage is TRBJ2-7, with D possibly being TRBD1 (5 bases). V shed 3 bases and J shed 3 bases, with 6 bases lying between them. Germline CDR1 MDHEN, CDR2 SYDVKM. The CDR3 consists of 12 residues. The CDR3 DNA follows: TGTGCCAGCAGTTTGGGGCGCTACGAGCAGTACTTC. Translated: CASSLGRYEQYF.

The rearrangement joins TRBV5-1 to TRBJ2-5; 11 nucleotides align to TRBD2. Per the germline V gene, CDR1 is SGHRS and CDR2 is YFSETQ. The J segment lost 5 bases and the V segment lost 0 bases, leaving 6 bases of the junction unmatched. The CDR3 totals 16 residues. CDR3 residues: CASSLGLAGLGETQYF. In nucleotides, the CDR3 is TGCGCCAGCAGCTTGGGACTAGCGGGACTTGGGGAGACCCAGTACTTC.

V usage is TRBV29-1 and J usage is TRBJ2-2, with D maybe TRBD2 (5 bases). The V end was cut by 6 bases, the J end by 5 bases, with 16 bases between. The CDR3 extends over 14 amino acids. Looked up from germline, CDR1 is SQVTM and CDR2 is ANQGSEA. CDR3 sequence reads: CSVPTRAGTGELFF. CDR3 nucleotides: TGCAGCGTCCCCACTAGGGCCGGGACCGGGGAGCTGTTTTTT.

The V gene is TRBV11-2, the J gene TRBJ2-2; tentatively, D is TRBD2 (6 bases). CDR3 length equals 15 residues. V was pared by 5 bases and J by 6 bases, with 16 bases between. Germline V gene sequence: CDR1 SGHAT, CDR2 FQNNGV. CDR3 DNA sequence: TGTGCCAGCAGCCGCGGCCGGTCGGGGGCCGGGGAGCTGTTTTTT. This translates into CASSRGRSGAGELFF.

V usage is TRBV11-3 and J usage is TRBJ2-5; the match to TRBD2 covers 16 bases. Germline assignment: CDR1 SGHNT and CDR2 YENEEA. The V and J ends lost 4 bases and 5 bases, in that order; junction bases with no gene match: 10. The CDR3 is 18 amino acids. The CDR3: CASSSGTSGRAGGETQYF. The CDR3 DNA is TGTGCCAGCAGCTCCGGGACTAGCGGGAGGGCAGGAGGGGAGACCCAGTACTTC.

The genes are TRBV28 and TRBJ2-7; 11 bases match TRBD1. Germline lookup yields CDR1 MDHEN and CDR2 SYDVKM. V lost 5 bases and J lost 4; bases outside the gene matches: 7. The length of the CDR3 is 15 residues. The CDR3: CASSPAGTGGYEQYF. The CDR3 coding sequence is TGTGCCAGCAGTCCAGCCGGGACAGGGGGATACGAGCAGTACTTC.